The source of this T cell receptor (beta chain) is a study of cytomegalovirus exposure and HLA in healthy donors. Points from the study as a whole: The study designated 150 to 200 TCR beta chains cytomegalovirus-associated. Under in vitro conditions, a few CMV-associated chains were confirmed as specific for CMV antigens. Most TCR sequences showed up rarely, but some public TCRs showed up in many donors.

Regarding this clone: Its antigen is unknown.

CDR1 and CDR2 from the germline V gene are SGDLS and YYNGEE. V lost 0 bases, J lost 7 bases, and 14 bases lay in between. The CDR3 runs 15 residues. With 60 Vbeta and 13 Jbeta primers, the PCR was carried out. The data were produced by immunoSEQ multiplex PCR, yet TCRdb's version contains in-frame clones alone and is incomplete. The sample yields fewer than 150,000 clones, more than 60% seen once. The sequence came from a woman in her 40s in good health and CMV-seronegative. Sequencing was done on a sample of PBMCs. The chain carries TRBV9 and TRBJ1-3, with D hard to call. The CDR3 here is CASSVAPGGQNTIYF. The DNA for the CDR3 is TGTGCCAGCAGCGTAGCGCCGGGCGGGCAGAACACCATATATTTT.